The 21 T cell receptor beta chains below were found in one sample sequenced in a study of cytomegalovirus exposure and HLA in healthy donors. Some clones are missing from TCRdb's copy, which holds only in-frame ones; the method was immunoSEQ multiplex PCR. The sample lists over 45,000 clones; roughly 92% were seen once. Specimen: PBMCs. The receptor set was obtained from a young man in good health and CMV-seronegative.

The chain employs TRBV9 and TRBJ1-1; 8 bases are a match to TRBD1. Germline CDR1 SGDLS, CDR2 YYNGEE. The CDR3 is made up of 15 amino acids. Trimming removed 0 bases from V and 6 bases from J; junction bases left unmatched: 7. CDR3 amino acids: CASSVVGQGKAEAFF. The CDR3 bases are TGTGCCAGCAGCGTAGTAGGACAGGGTAAGGCTGAAGCTTTCTTT.

J is TRBJ2-5 and V is TRBV9; 10 bases map to TRBD1. The ends lost 0 bases at V and 5 bases at J; junction bases unmatched: 4. Germline lookup yields CDR1 SGDLS and CDR2 YYNGEE. The CDR3 sequence is 15 residues long. The CDR3: CASSVGGTGAETQYF. In nucleotides, the CDR3 is TGTGCCAGCAGCGTAGGAGGGACAGGGGCCGAGACCCAGTACTTC.

This chain connects TRBV6-1 to TRBJ2-7, with unresolved D. The V gene lost 2 bases and the J gene lost 2 bases, with 4 bases spanning the gap. The germline CDR1 and CDR2 sequences are MNHNS and SASEGT. This CDR3 region has 12 residues. CDR3 in amino acids: CASSEPTYEQYF. The CDR3 nucleotides are TGTGCCAGCAGTGAACCTACCTACGAGCAGTACTTC.

This sequence joins TRBV6-6 and TRBJ2-1, with a tentative D call TRBD2 (7 bases). V lost 6 bases to trimming and J lost 4 bases, with 10 bases between them. This CDR3 is built from 13 residues. Per germline, CDR1 MNHNY and CDR2 SVGAGI (reference sequence). CDR3 region: CASRGGGYNEQFF. In nucleotides, the CDR3 is TGTGCCAGCAGAGGGGGGGGATACAATGAGCAGTTCTTC.

The chain links TRBV6-5 to TRBJ2-7, with D maybe TRBD1 (6 bases). V was clipped by 6 bases and J by 3 bases, with 15 bases between them. Germline CDR1 reads MNHEY; CDR2 reads SVGAGI. There are 14 residues in the CDR3. The CDR3 nucleotides read TGTGCCAGCAGCCGTGGGGACATAGGCTACGAGCAGTACTTC. Amino acid sequence: CASSRGDIGYEQYF.

The rearrangement uses TRBV5-4 and TRBJ2-1; 12 bases are a match to TRBD2. CDR3 size: 16 residues. Germline V lookup: CDR1 SGHNT, CDR2 YYREEE (reference sequence). The trim removed 4 bases at V and 10 bases at J, leaving 12 bases unmatched. For the CDR3, the DNA is TGTGCCAGCAGCGATCACCGGACTAGCGGGATGGGCGAGCAGTTCTTC. Residues: CASSDHRTSGMGEQFF.

The genes are TRBV19 and TRBJ2-7, with D maybe TRBD1 (6 bases). Germline V gene sequence: CDR1 LNHDA, CDR2 SQIVND (reference sequence). The V gene lost 5 bases and the J gene lost 1 base, with 18 bases spanning the gap. CDR3 length equals 16 residues. The CDR3, as DNA: TGTGCCAGTAGTCCGCGAAACAGGGTTGGTTCCTACGAGCAGTACTTC. This translates into CASSPRNRVGSYEQYF.

The chain has TRBV9 and TRBJ2-7, with 7 bases lining up with TRBD1. V shed 4 bases, J shed 1 base, and the junction held 5 bases outside the gene matches. Germline V gene lookup returns CDR1 SGDLS and CDR2 YYNGEE. The CDR3 loop spans 14 amino acids. Written as DNA, the CDR3 is TGTGCCAGCAGCAAGAAGGGGGCGTCCTACGAGCAGTACTTC. As protein: CASSKKGASYEQYF.

In this sample, this clone turned up a few times. V usage is TRBV28 and J usage is TRBJ1-2, with D perhaps TRBD1 (5 bases). V lost 6 bases, J lost 7 bases, and 18 bases lay in between. This CDR3 contains 14 residues. In germline, CDR1 is MDHEN, CDR2 SYDVKM. CDR3 nucleotides: TGTGCCAGCAGCCAATCGGGGGAAGCTGCTGGCTACACCTTC. Protein product: CASSQSGEAAGYTF.

V usage is TRBV14 and J usage is TRBJ2-7; perhaps TRBD1 as D (6 bases). Germline V gene data show CDR1 as SGHDN and CDR2 as FVKESK. The CDR3 runs to 14 residues. Deletions cut 0 bases from V and 6 bases from J, with 12 bases between. CDR3 DNA: TGTGCCAGCAGCCAAGAACAGGGCTTCCGCGAGCAGTACTTC. This translates into CASSQEQGFREQYF.

The J gene is TRBJ2-7, the V gene TRBV11-3; 9 nucleotides align to TRBD1. CDR1 and CDR2 from the germline V gene are SGHNT and YENEEA. This CDR3 has 13 residues. V was clipped by 5 bases and J by 3 bases; unmatched bases: 2. The CDR3 coding sequence is TGTGCCAGCAGCCCGGGACAGGGCTACGAGCAGTACTTC. It translates to CASSPGQGYEQYF.

The chain carries TRBV10-3 and TRBJ2-1; tentatively, D is TRBD2 (5 bases). Per germline, CDR1 ENHRY and CDR2 SYGVKD. The V and J ends lost 7 bases and 7 bases respectively, with 14 bases between them. The CDR3 sequence is 13 residues long. CDR3 DNA: TGTGCCATCATTCGCGAGGGCGGGAATGAGCAGTTCTTC. It codes for CAIIREGGNEQFF.

J is TRBJ2-3 and V is TRBV9, with TRBD2 matching over 14 bases. J gave up 4 bases and V 1 base, and 5 bases lay outside the gene matches. CDR1 is SGDLS, CDR2 YYNGEE, per germline. The CDR3 is 17 amino acids. The CDR3 DNA is TGTGCCAGCAGCGTAACGGGACTAGCGGGAGTTTCAGATACGCAGTATTTT. Amino acid sequence: CASSVTGLAGVSDTQYF.

This chain connects TRBV27 to TRBJ2-7; 8 positions match TRBD2. After removal of 0 bases from V and 4 bases from J, the junction contained 5 bases not matched to a gene. The length of the CDR3 is 15 residues. Germline V CDR1 and CDR2: MNHEY, SMNVEV (reference sequence). Here the CDR3 reads CASSLSESGRYEQYF. The CDR3 nucleotides are TGTGCCAGCAGTTTATCGGAGAGCGGGAGATACGAGCAGTACTTC.

The rearrangement joins TRBV4-3 to TRBJ2-1; a possible D gene is TRBD1 (5 bases). CDR3 length: 14 residues. V lost 8 bases and J 8 bases, leaving 19 bases between the germline ends. Germline CDR1 LGHNA, CDR2 YSLEER. CDR3 in DNA: TGCGCCAGCTCCGATTTGGGGATAGGGGATGAGCAGTTCTTC. The encoded protein is CASSDLGIGDEQFF.

Here the CDR3 DNA reads TGTGCCAGCAGTGGGACAGGGCTTGGGGAGCTGTTTTTT. It translates to CASSGTGLGELFF. The chain employs TRBV6-5 and TRBJ2-2, with 9 bases lining up with TRBD1. From germline, CDR1 is MNHEY and CDR2 SVGAGI. Trimming cost V 5 bases and J 8 bases; bases outside gene matches: 3. This CDR3 region has 13 residues.

The chain carries TRBV28 and TRBJ2-2; 7 bases are a match to TRBD2. The junction had 5 bases not matched to a gene; V was cut back by 6 bases and J by 4 bases. CDR1 and CDR2 from the germline V gene are MDHEN and SYDVKM. The CDR3 has 14 residues. CDR3 amino acids: CASSPSGVTGELFF. Written as DNA, the CDR3 is TGTGCCAGCAGCCCCAGCGGGGTCACCGGGGAGCTGTTTTTT. The full variable domain, completed using reference TRBV28 and TRBJ2-2, is DVKVTQSSRYLVKRTGEKVFLECVQDMDHENMFWYRQDPGLGLRLIYFSYDVKMKEKGDIPEGYSVSREKKERFSLILESASTNQTSMYLCASSPSGVTGELFFGEGSRLTVL.

This chain links TRBV12-5 with TRBJ2-3, with D possibly being TRBD1 (5 bases). V lost 5 bases to trimming and J lost 10 bases, with 13 bases between them. This CDR3 region has 12 residues. Germline V lookup: CDR1 LGHNT, CDR2 FRNRAP. CDR3 sequence (DNA): TGTGCTAGTGGTCCCTCGACAGCCTCGCAGTATTTT. This codes for CASGPSTASQYF. The variable domain in full, with the rest retrieved from reference TRBV12-5 and TRBJ2-3, is DARVTQTPRHKVTEMGQEVTMRCQPILGHNTVFWYRQTMMQGLELLAYFRNRAPLDDSGMPKDRFSAEMPDATLATLKIQPSEPRDSAVYFCASGPSTASQYFGPGTRLTVL.

The chain joins TRBV5-4 to TRBJ1-1, with 7 bases aligning to TRBD1. Looked up from germline, CDR1 is SGHNT and CDR2 is YYREEE (reference sequence). The trim removed 1 base at V and 1 base at J, leaving 4 bases unmatched. CDR3 length: 15 residues. Here the CDR3 reads CASSLRQGGNTEAFF. CDR3 DNA: TGTGCCAGCAGCTTGAGACAGGGTGGGAACACTGAAGCTTTCTTT.

The CDR3 DNA reads TGCGCCAGCAGCCAGGGCGGGAGCAACGGCGGGGAGCTGTTTTTT. Encoded protein: CASSQGGSNGGELFF. The chain links TRBV4-1 to TRBJ2-2; TRBD2 agrees at 7 bases. The V and J ends lost 3 bases and 7 bases, in that order; junction bases with no gene match: 8. Germline assignment: CDR1 MGHRA and CDR2 YSYEKL. The CDR3 sequence is 15 residues long.

In its sample, this clone was seen once. This rearrangement joins TRBV7-6 to TRBJ2-7; the match to TRBD1 covers 7 bases. Germline values: CDR1 SGHVS, CDR2 FNYEAQ. Germline trimming cut 4 bases from V and 4 bases from J; bases unmatched to any gene: 7. The CDR3 totals 14 residues. The CDR3 region is CASSSTGLVYEQYF. CDR3 in DNA: TGTGCCAGCAGCTCGACAGGGTTGGTGTACGAGCAGTACTTC.